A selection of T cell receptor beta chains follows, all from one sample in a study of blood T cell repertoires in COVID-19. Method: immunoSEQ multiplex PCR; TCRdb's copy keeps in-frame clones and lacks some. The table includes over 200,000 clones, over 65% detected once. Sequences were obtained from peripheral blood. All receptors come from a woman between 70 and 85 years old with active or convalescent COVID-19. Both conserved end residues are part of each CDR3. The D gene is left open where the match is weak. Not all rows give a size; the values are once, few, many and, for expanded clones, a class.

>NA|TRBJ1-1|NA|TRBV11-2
CASSPQRDTEAFF
TGTGCCAGCAGCCCCCAGAGGGACACTGAAGCTTTCTTT
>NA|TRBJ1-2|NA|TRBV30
CAWSVRRHGYTF
TGTGCCTGGAGTGTACGCAGGCATGGCTACACCTTC
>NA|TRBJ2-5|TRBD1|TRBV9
CASNQGEKETQYF
TGTGCCAGCAACCAGGGGGAAAAAGAGACCCAGTACTTC
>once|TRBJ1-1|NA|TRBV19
CASTLQRDTEAFF
TGTGCCAGTACCCTCCAGAGGGACACTGAAGCTTTCTTT
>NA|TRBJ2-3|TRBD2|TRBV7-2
CATHGGRFSTDTQYF
TGTGCCACCCACGGCGGGAGGTTTAGCACAGATACGCAGTATTTT
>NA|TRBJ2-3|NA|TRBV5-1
CASSSAGAGDTQYF
TGCGCCAGCAGCTCGGCGGGGGCCGGAGATACGCAGTATTTT
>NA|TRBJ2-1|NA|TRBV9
CASSGGTLPYNEQFF
TGTGCCAGCAGCGGGGGGACTCTTCCTTACAATGAGCAGTTCTTC
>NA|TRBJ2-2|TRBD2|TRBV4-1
CASSHDAGATQRGGELFF
TGCGCCAGCAGCCACGACGCGGGAGCTACCCAACGGGGCGGGGAGCTGTTTTTT
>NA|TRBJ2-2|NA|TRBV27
CASSVRGATGELFF
TGTGCCAGCAGTGTCAGGGGTGCCACCGGGGAGCTGTTTTTT
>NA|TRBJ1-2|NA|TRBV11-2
CASSLGGGFYGYTF
TGTGCCAGCAGCTTAGGGGGGGGCTTCTATGGCTACACCTTC
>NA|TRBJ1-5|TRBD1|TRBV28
CASRRDRVGNQPQHF
TGTGCCAGCAGACGAGACAGGGTTGGTAATCAGCCCCAGCATTTT
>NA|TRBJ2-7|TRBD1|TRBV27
CASSLYGTGYYEQYF
TGTGCCAGCAGTTTATATGGGACAGGTTACTACGAGCAGTACTTC
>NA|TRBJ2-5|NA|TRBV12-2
CASRKGRQDKETQYF
TGTGCAAGTCGCAAAGGCAGACAGGATAAAGAGACCCAGTACTTC
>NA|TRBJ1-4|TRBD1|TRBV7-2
CASSRIGTANEKLFF
TGTGCCAGCAGTCGCATCGGGACAGCTAATGAAAAACTGTTTTTT
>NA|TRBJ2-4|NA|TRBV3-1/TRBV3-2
CASSQMRAGVIQYF
TGTGCCAGCAGCCAAATGAGGGCTGGGGTCATTCAGTACTTC
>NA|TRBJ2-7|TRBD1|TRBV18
CASTVGQGVYEQYF
TGTGCCAGCACAGTCGGACAGGGGGTTTACGAGCAGTACTTC
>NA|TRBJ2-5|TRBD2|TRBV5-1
CASAPMGGGIRETQYF
TGCGCCAGCGCTCCCATGGGCGGGGGGATTCGGGAGACCCAGTACTTC
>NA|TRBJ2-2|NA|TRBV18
CASFPPGRAVTGELFF
TGTGCCAGCTTCCCTCCGGGTCGAGCCGTAACCGGGGAGCTGTTTTTT
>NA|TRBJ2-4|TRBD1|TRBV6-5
CASSYRPGGSDIQYF
TGTGCCAGCAGCTATCGACCAGGGGGCTCGGACATTCAGTACTTC
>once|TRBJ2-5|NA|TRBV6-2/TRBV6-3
CASSRQGPQETQYF
TGTGCCAGCAGTCGTCAGGGTCCCCAAGAGACCCAGTACTTC
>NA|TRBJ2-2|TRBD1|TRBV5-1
CASSWDGQGRAGELFF
TGCGCCAGCAGCTGGGACGGACAGGGAAGAGCCGGGGAGCTGTTTTTT
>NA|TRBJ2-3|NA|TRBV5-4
CASSLERADTQYF
TGTGCCAGCAGCTTGGAACGCGCAGATACGCAGTATTTT
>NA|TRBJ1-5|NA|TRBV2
CASGGNSNQPQHF
TGTGCCAGCGGAGGTAATAGCAATCAGCCCCAGCATTTT
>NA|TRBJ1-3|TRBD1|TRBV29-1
CSVGTDSGNTIYF
TGCAGCGTGGGGACAGACTCTGGAAACACCATATATTTT
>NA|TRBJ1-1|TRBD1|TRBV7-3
CASSLMGDSEAFF
TGTGCCAGCAGCTTAATGGGGGACAGTGAAGCTTTCTTT
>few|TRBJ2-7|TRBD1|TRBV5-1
CASTIRGGPYEQYF
TGCGCCAGCACCATAAGAGGGGGCCCCTACGAGCAGTACTTC
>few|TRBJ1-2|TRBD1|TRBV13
CASSSPRDRYYGYTF
TGTGCCAGCAGCTCACCCCGGGACAGGTACTATGGCTACACCTTC
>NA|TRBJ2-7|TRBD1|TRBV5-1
CASSFNRDREYF
TGCGCCAGCAGCTTTAACCGGGACAGGGAGTACTTC
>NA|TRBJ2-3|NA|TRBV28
CASSLEGSTDTQYF
TGTGCCAGCAGTCTAGAGGGCTCCACAGATACGCAGTATTTT
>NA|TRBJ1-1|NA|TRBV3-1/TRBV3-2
CASSQEGANTEAFF
TGTGCCAGCAGCCAAGAGGGGGCGAACACTGAAGCTTTCTTT
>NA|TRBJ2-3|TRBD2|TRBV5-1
CASSSTSGSSVTQYF
TGCGCCAGCAGCTCCACTAGCGGGAGTAGTGTTACGCAGTATTTT
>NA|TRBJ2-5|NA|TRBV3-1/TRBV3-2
CASSQEGVGPQGETQYF
TGTGCCAGCAGCCAAGAGGGGGTGGGGCCACAGGGAGAGACCCAGTACTTC
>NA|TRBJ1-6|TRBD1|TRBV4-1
CASSQHTYGQGSNSPLHF
TGCGCCAGCAGCCAACACACCTACGGACAGGGCTCGAATTCACCCCTCCACTTT
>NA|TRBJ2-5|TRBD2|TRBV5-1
CASSLTSGGPAGETQYF
TGCGCCAGCAGCTTGACGAGCGGGGGCCCCGCGGGAGAGACCCAGTACTTC
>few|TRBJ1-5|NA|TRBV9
CASSVDGSNNQPQHF
TGTGCCAGCAGCGTAGATGGCAGTAACAATCAGCCCCAGCATTTT
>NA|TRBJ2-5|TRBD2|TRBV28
CASTAGGGGWAETQYF
TGTGCCAGCACCGCGGGAGGCGGGGGTTGGGCGGAGACCCAGTACTTC
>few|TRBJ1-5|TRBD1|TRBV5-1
CASSLQGAQNQPQHF
TGCGCCAGCAGCTTGCAGGGGGCGCAGAATCAGCCCCAGCATTTT
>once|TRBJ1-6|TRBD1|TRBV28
CASRTGTGVGSPLHF
TGTGCCAGCAGGACCGGGACAGGGGTGGGTTCACCCCTCCACTTT
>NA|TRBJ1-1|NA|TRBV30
CAWSREGTEAFF
TGTGCCTGGAGTAGGGAGGGGACTGAAGCTTTCTTT
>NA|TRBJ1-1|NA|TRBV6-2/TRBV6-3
CASSYPDKRAFF
TGTGCCAGCAGTTACCCCGACAAACGGGCTTTCTTT